This T cell receptor (beta chain) comes out of a study of patients and donors after allogeneic stem cell transplantation. With V trimmed by 7 bases and J by 6 bases, 7 bases remained unmatched. The germline V gene has CDR1 MNHEY and CDR2 SVGEGT. The CDR3 is 13 residues long. TCRdb redid the calling of the RT-PCR reads with MiXCR, one entry per CDR3 protein. The sample records 150,000 to 200,000 distinct CDR3 sequences, about 30% being singletons. This sequence joins TRBV6-2 or TRBV6-3 and TRBJ1-1; TRBD1 matches 8 bases. The receptor comes from a human donor who was either an allogeneic HSCT recipient or a stem cell or donor lymphocyte infusion donor (not recorded which). It is not recorded whose cells these are; they may come from a transplant donor. Sequencing was done on a sample of blood, either unsorted or a sorted T cell fraction (not recorded which). CDR3 DNA: TGTGCCAGCAATCCGGGACAGGTAGCTGAAGCTTTCTTT. Translating it yields CASNPGQVAEAFF.